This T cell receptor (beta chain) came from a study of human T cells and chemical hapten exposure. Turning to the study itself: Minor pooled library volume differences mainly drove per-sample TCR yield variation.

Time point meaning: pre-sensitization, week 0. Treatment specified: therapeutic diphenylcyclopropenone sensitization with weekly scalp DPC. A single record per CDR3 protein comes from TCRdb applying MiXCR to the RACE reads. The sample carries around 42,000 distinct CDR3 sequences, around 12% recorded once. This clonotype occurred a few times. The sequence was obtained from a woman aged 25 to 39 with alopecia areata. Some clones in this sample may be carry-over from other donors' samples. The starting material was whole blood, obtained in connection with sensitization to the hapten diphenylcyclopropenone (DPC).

The CDR3 reads CASSSPWLQDQKAFF. The DNA of the CDR3 is TGTGCCAGCAGTTCTCCGTGGCTCCAAGATCAGAAAGCTTTCTTT. The gene calls are TRBV12-3 or TRBV12-4 and TRBJ1-1; D gene unclear. The CDR3 has 15 residues. V lost 4 bases and J 9 bases, leaving 21 bases between the germline ends.